Listed here are 26 T cell receptor beta chains from one sample, sequenced in a study of cytomegalovirus exposure and HLA in healthy donors. PCR amplification relied on 60 Vbeta primers (plus 13 Jbeta primers). The protocol was immunoSEQ multiplex PCR, while the TCRdb copy is restricted to in-frame clones and leaves out a portion. Its clone listing holds 100,000 to 150,000 clones. Sequenced material: PBMCs. Receptors originate from a man aged 25-40 years in good health and CMV-seronegative.

The chain links TRBV9 to TRBJ2-7; 8 nucleotides align to TRBD1. Per the germline V gene, CDR1 is SGDLS and CDR2 is YYNGEE. V was clipped by 4 bases and J by 0 bases; unmatched bases: 6. This CDR3 comprises 15 residues. The CDR3 DNA reads TGTGCCAGCAGCAAGACCGGGACAGGCTCCTACGAGCAGTACTTC. Its protein is CASSKTGTGSYEQYF.

The chain couples TRBV5-1 to TRBJ1-6; 7 bases align to TRBD1. Germline V gene lookup returns CDR1 SGHRS and CDR2 YFSETQ. J gave up 7 bases and V 5 bases, and 9 bases lay outside the gene matches. CDR3 length: 15 residues. In nucleotides, the CDR3 is TGCGCCAGCAGGGACTGGGGACAGCCAAATTCACCCCTCCACTTT. It codes for CASRDWGQPNSPLHF.

The chain recombines TRBV6-5 with TRBJ1-5; tentatively, D is TRBD1 (5 bases). The CDR3 sequence is 13 residues long. The germline V and J ends were trimmed by 6 bases and 2 bases, with 8 bases remaining between them. The V gene's germline CDR1 is MNHEY and CDR2 SVGAGI. DNA of the CDR3: TGTGCCAGCAGCAGGGATGGCAATCAGCCCCAGCATTTT. Translated, it gives CASSRDGNQPQHF.

The chain is built from TRBV7-3 and TRBJ2-5; D remains ambiguous. With 2 bases removed from V and 0 bases from J, the gap between germline ends came to 4 bases. The CDR3 contains 13 residues. Germline-derived CDR1 and CDR2 are SGHTA and FQGTGA. CDR3 amino acids: CASSLDNQETQYF. The CDR3 DNA reads as TGTGCCAGCAGCTTAGACAACCAAGAGACCCAGTACTTC.

The chain carries TRBV7-3 and TRBJ1-3, with TRBD2 matching over 9 bases. The J call is doubtful: the DNA matches TRBJ2-2 better. Germline V gives CDR1 SGHTA, CDR2 FQGTGA. The CDR3 spans 16 residues. The CDR3 nucleotides read TGTGCCAGCAGGTCGGGCGCTAGCGGGATCGCCGGGGAGCTGTTTTTT. This gives the protein CASRSGASGIAGELFF.

The chain carries TRBV28 and TRBJ2-1; TRBD2 matches at 10 bases. This CDR3 is 14 amino acids long. Germline V lookup: CDR1 MDHEN, CDR2 SYDVKM. The CDR3 DNA follows: TGTAGAGCGGGAGGGCCCAGCCCTTACAATGAGCAGTTCTTC. It encodes CRAGGPSPYNEQFF.

The chain joins TRBV19 to TRBJ2-7; the match to TRBD2 covers 8 bases. The V and J ends lost 6 bases and 7 bases, in that order; junction bases with no gene match: 8. CDR3 length: 13 residues. Germline V gene lookup returns CDR1 LNHDA and CDR2 SQIVND (reference sequence). The CDR3: CASRRRTGGEQYF. The CDR3 DNA is TGTGCCAGTAGGCGTCGGACGGGGGGGGAGCAGTACTTC.

The chain employs TRBV7-2 and TRBJ2-7; D might be TRBD2 (6 bases). Germline lookup yields CDR1 SGHTA and CDR2 FQGNSA. The CDR3 covers 18 residues. Trimming stripped 4 bases from V and 2 bases from J, with 24 bases between. DNA for the CDR3: TGTGCCAGCAGCTCTCAGTCTTCGCTCGGGGGAGAAACCTACGAGCAGTACTTC. Protein product: CASSSQSSLGGETYEQYF.

The rearrangement uses TRBV4-3 and TRBJ2-5, with D maybe TRBD2 (6 bases). The CDR3 runs 14 residues. Between the trimmed V and J ends, which lost 0 bases and 4 bases, there was a span of 9 bases. In germline, CDR1 is LGHNA, CDR2 YSLEER. The CDR3 spells CASSQDVSGETQYF. CDR3 DNA: TGCGCCAGCAGCCAAGACGTTAGCGGAGAGACCCAGTACTTC.

The rearrangement joins TRBV19 to TRBJ2-5, with D perhaps TRBD1 (7 bases). The V end lost 5 bases, the J end lost 5 bases, and 21 bases lay between the germline ends. Looked up from germline, CDR1 is LNHDA and CDR2 is SQIVND (reference sequence). The CDR3 extends over 16 amino acids. The CDR3 spells CASSGRGAAGSETQYF. The CDR3 nucleotides read TGTGCCAGTAGTGGCAGGGGGGCCGCAGGATCGGAGACCCAGTACTTC.

CDR3 in DNA: TGTGCCAGTAGTTCACTGTTTTCGACTGAAGCTTTCTTT. Amino acid sequence: CASSSLFSTEAFF. This rearrangement joins TRBV19 to TRBJ1-1; D is ambiguous. The V gene lost 5 bases and the J gene lost 5 bases, with 12 bases spanning the gap. CDR3 length: 13 amino acids. The germline V gene has CDR1 LNHDA and CDR2 SQIVND (reference sequence).

The gene calls are TRBV11-2 and TRBJ2-5; TRBD1 might be the D (5 bases). TRBJ2-7 explains the end of the DNA better; the J call may be wrong. The length of the CDR3 is 15 residues. Germline-derived CDR1 and CDR2 are SGHAT and FQNNGV. CDR3 in amino acids: CASSTTGKLLYEQYF. CDR3 sequence (DNA): TGTGCCAGCAGCACCACAGGAAAGCTTCTCTACGAGCAGTACTTC.

The genes are TRBV6-4 and TRBJ2-3, with 16 nucleotides matching TRBD2. With V trimmed by 2 bases and J by 2 bases, 1 base remained unmatched. The CDR3 is 17 amino acids. CDR1 is MRHNA, CDR2 SNTAGT, per germline. CDR3 DNA sequence: TGTGCCAGCAGTGACGGGACTAGCGGGAGGGCCACAGATACGCAGTATTTT. It is translated as CASSDGTSGRATDTQYF.

This chain uses TRBV7-9 with TRBJ1-1; 11 nucleotides line up with TRBD1. V dropped 5 bases and J dropped 6; count of bases not matched to a gene: 14. The CDR3 sequence is 17 residues long. CDR1 SEHNR and CDR2 FQNEAQ come from the germline V gene (reference sequence). The CDR3 here is CASSLPLGTGGRAEAFF. DNA for the CDR3: TGTGCCAGCAGCCTCCCCTTAGGGACAGGGGGTCGAGCTGAAGCTTTCTTT.

The rearrangement links TRBV4-1 to TRBJ2-2, with D perhaps matching TRBD1 (5 bases). V was pared by 4 bases and J by 8 bases, with 14 bases between. The CDR3 has 14 residues. Germline values: CDR1 MGHRA, CDR2 YSYEKL. DNA for the CDR3: TGCGCCAGCAGCCCCGATTCAGGGAATGGGGAGCTGTTTTTT. Translating it yields CASSPDSGNGELFF.

The chain carries TRBV5-4 and TRBJ2-5, with TRBD2 matching 9 bases. Losses at the gene ends were 0 bases for V and 4 bases for J; bases not matched to a gene: 7. The CDR3 sequence is 16 residues long. Germline V CDR1 and CDR2: SGHNT, YYREEE (reference sequence). CDR3 bases: TGTGCCAGCAGCTTGGTGGCGGGAGGGCCGTCAGAGACCCAGTACTTC. This sequence encodes CASSLVAGGPSETQYF. Full variable domain (missing parts from reference TRBV5-4 and TRBJ2-5): ETGVTQSPTHLIKTRGQQVTLRCSSQSGHNTVSWYQQALGQGPQFIFQYYREEENGRGNFPPRFSGLQFPNYSSELNVNALELDDSALYLCASSLVAGGPSETQYFGPGTRLLVL.

In regard to this clone: This CDR3 is also generated by other DNA sequences in the sample. The chain carries TRBV7-9 and TRBJ2-2; 12 bases map to TRBD2. Germline trimming cut 1 base from V and 5 bases from J; bases unmatched to any gene: 2. The CDR3 is 16 amino acids. From germline, CDR1 is SEHNR and CDR2 FQNEAQ (reference sequence). The CDR3 protein is CASSLETSGRTGELFF. The CDR3 DNA reads as TGTGCCAGCAGCTTAGAGACTAGCGGGAGAACCGGGGAGCTGTTTTTT.

The chain recombines TRBV29-1 with TRBJ2-7; TRBD1 aligns across 7 bases. This CDR3 comprises 14 residues. Germline V gene data show CDR1 as SQVTM and CDR2 as ANQGSEA. V lost 3 bases to trimming and J lost 2 bases; unmatched junction nucleotides: 7. The CDR3 region is CSVDSQGDPYEQYF. In DNA form, the CDR3 reads TGCAGCGTTGACAGTCAGGGGGATCCCTACGAGCAGTACTTC.

The chain combines TRBV2 with TRBJ1-5; TRBD1 is a possible D gene (6 bases). V was clipped by 6 bases and J by 15 bases, with 15 bases between them. This CDR3 is 11 amino acids long. Germline V gene sequence: CDR1 SNHLY, CDR2 FYNNEI. CDR3 amino acids: CASSLGTLGHF. CDR3 DNA sequence: TGTGCCAGCAGCCTTGGGACACTCGGGCATTTT.

The genes are TRBV19 and TRBJ1-1; perhaps TRBD1 as D (6 bases). In germline, CDR1 is LNHDA, CDR2 SQIVND (reference sequence). This CDR3 is built from 12 residues. V gave up 10 bases and J gave up 1 base, with 10 bases separating them. CDR3 in DNA: TGTGCCACTTCGACAGGGAACACTGAAGCTTTCTTT. The encoded protein is CATSTGNTEAFF.

The V gene is TRBV19, the J gene TRBJ2-6, with 9 bases aligning to TRBD1. J lost 4 bases, V lost 6 bases, and 4 bases had no gene match. CDR1 and CDR2 from the germline V gene are LNHDA and SQIVND (reference sequence). This CDR3 is 15 amino acids long. CDR3 region: CASSRDRAGANVLTF. In DNA, the CDR3 is TGTGCCAGTAGCCGGGACAGGGCCGGGGCCAACGTCCTGACTTTC.

This chain links TRBV28 with TRBJ1-1; D might be TRBD1 (6 bases). The CDR3 length is 14 residues. The V gene lost 8 bases and the J gene lost 5 bases, with 18 bases spanning the gap. Germline CDR1 is MDHEN and CDR2 is SYDVKM. The CDR3 region is CASYPLQGWTEAFF. CDR3 in DNA: TGTGCCAGCTACCCTCTACAGGGCTGGACTGAAGCTTTCTTT.

The chain couples TRBV7-9 to TRBJ1-4; 7 nucleotides match TRBD1. The trim removed 6 bases at V and 5 bases at J, leaving 6 bases unmatched. CDR1 is SEHNR and CDR2 is FQNEAQ in the germline V gene (reference sequence). The CDR3 has 14 residues. The CDR3 DNA is TGTGCCAGCAGAGAGGACAGGAGGAATGAAAAACTGTTTTTT. It encodes CASREDRRNEKLFF. The whole variable domain, filled in from reference TRBV7-9 and TRBJ1-4, reads DTGVSQNPRHKITKRGQNVTFRCDPISEHNRLYWYRQTLGQGPEFLTYFQNEAQLEKSRLLSDRFSAERPKGSFSTLEIQRTEQGDSAMYLCASREDRRNEKLFFGSGTQLSVL.

This chain joins TRBV2 and TRBJ2-2; the D is unclear. Per the germline V gene, CDR1 is SNHLY and CDR2 is FYNNEI. V lost 6 bases and J lost 6, with 11 bases in between. The CDR3 is made up of 13 amino acids. The CDR3: CASSRFLAGELFF. The CDR3 nucleotides read TGTGCCAGCAGCCGGTTCCTAGCCGGGGAGCTGTTTTTT.

This sequence joins TRBV28 and TRBJ1-2; 8 nucleotides match TRBD1. Per germline, CDR1 MDHEN and CDR2 SYDVKM. The CDR3 runs 15 residues. With 5 bases clipped from V and 3 bases from J, the junction kept 8 bases outside the gene matches. The CDR3 here is CASSPRTGSDYGYTF. In nucleotides, the CDR3 is TGTGCCAGCAGTCCCCGGACAGGGAGCGACTATGGCTACACCTTC.

J is TRBJ2-5 and V is TRBV5-1; 7 nucleotides match TRBD1. CDR1 and CDR2 (germline): SGHRS, YFSETQ. The J segment lost 2 bases and the V segment lost 4 bases, leaving 8 bases of the junction unmatched. This CDR3 contains 15 residues. CDR3 loop: CASSPFGQDQETQYF. CDR3 bases: TGCGCCAGCAGCCCTTTCGGACAGGATCAAGAGACCCAGTACTTC.